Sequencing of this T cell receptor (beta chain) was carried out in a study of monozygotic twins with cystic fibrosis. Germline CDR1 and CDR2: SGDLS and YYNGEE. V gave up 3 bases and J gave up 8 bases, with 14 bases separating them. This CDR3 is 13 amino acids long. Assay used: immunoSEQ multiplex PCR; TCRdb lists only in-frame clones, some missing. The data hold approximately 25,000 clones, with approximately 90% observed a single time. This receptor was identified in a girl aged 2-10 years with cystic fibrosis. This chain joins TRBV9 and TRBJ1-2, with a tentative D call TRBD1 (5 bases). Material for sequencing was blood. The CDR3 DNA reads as TGTGCCAGCAGCGCCGGGACTGACTCGGGCTACACCTTC. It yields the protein CASSAGTDSGYTF.